The T cell receptor beta chain described here comes from a study of OX40 agonist ivuxolimab in advanced cancers. Repertoires were generated with immunoSEQ multiplex PCR, while TCRdb's copy carries only in-frame clones and drops some. Of tens of thousands of clones listed, around 90% are singletons. Blood sampling was done at baseline, cycle 4 day 1, and cycle 7 day 1. With 3 bases clipped from V and 6 bases from J, the junction kept 4 bases outside the gene matches. The CDR3 is 15 amino acids. Germline assignment: CDR1 SGHTA and CDR2 FQGTGA. The chain carries TRBV7-3 and TRBJ2-2; 10 nucleotides align to TRBD2. Sequences were derived from CD4+ or CD8+ T cells sorted from blood, sampled in a trial of the OX40 agonist ivuxolimab. This TCR derives from an adult with an advanced solid tumor such as melanoma, head and neck, liver or kidney cancer. The CDR3 protein is CASSLIAGGPGELFF. Written as DNA, the CDR3 is TGTGCCAGCAGCTTGATAGCGGGGGGCCCCGGGGAGCTGTTTTTT.